A single sample gave rise to the 20 T cell receptor beta chains below, sequenced in a study of blood T cell repertoires in COVID-19. The data were produced by immunoSEQ multiplex PCR, yet TCRdb's version contains in-frame clones alone and is incomplete. The sample includes about 140,000 clones, 81% of them seen just once. The sequenced sample was peripheral blood. Receptors were obtained from a woman in her sixties or seventies with active or convalescent COVID-19.

The chain links TRBV4-2 to TRBJ1-2, with D tentatively TRBD1 (5 bases). In germline, CDR1 is LGHNA, CDR2 YNFKEQ. V lost 4 bases and J 8 bases, leaving 20 bases between the germline ends. This CDR3 has 15 residues. The CDR3 coding sequence is TGTGCCAGCAGCCGGGGGACTAACGAAGGACGGGGCTACACCTTC. Its translation is CASSRGTNEGRGYTF.

V usage is TRBV30 and J usage is TRBJ2-3; tentative D call: TRBD2 (5 bases). The germline V and J ends were trimmed by 0 bases and 4 bases, with 11 bases remaining between them. The CDR3 runs 14 residues. Germline V gene sequence: CDR1 GTSNPN, CDR2 SVGIG (reference sequence). CDR3 nucleotides: TGTGCCTGGAGTGTAGGACTCTCCGCAGATACGCAGTATTTT. Its protein is CAWSVGLSADTQYF.

This sequence joins TRBV6-6 and TRBJ1-5; 9 bases are a match to TRBD1. This CDR3 region has 15 residues. Trimming took 5 bases from V and 3 from J; bases not matched to a gene: 5. Germline CDR1 reads MNHNY; CDR2 reads SVGAGI (reference sequence). The CDR3 DNA reads as TGTGCCAGCAGTATTGACAGGGGGTACAATCAGCCCCAGCATTTT. This encodes CASSIDRGYNQPQHF.

V is TRBV7-2 and J is TRBJ1-5, with D possibly being TRBD1 (5 bases). Trimming took off 4 bases at V and 6 bases at J, with 10 bases between the two ends. The CDR3 runs 13 residues. Germline V CDR1 and CDR2: SGHTA, FQGNSA. The CDR3 DNA is TGTGCCAGCAGCTCGCAGGGTTCTCAGCCCCAGCATTTT. It yields the protein CASSSQGSQPQHF.

The chain links TRBV29-1 to TRBJ1-1; 7 bases map to TRBD1. Germline lookup yields CDR1 SQVTM and CDR2 ANQGSEA. The CDR3 is 15 amino acids. Trimming took 0 bases from V and 3 from J; bases not matched to a gene: 7. The CDR3 is CSVEDLKQGHTEAFF. As DNA, the CDR3 is TGCAGCGTTGAAGATCTCAAACAGGGGCACACTGAAGCTTTCTTT.

This clone has only a few counts. An end of the junction differs from the germline gene, which may be a read error. The chain joins TRBV29-1 to TRBJ2-3; 7 positions agree with TRBD1. The length of the CDR3 is 11 residues. In germline, CDR1 is SQVTM, CDR2 ANQGSEA. The CDR3 bases are TGCAGCGTTGAATCCGGACAGGTCATAAATTTT. It yields the protein CSVESGQVINF.

This clone came up a few times. The rearrangement links TRBV5-1 to TRBJ1-2; TRBD1 agrees at 10 bases. Germline CDR1 is SGHRS and CDR2 is YFSETQ. Trimming removed 0 bases from V and 8 bases from J; junction bases left unmatched: 4. This CDR3 is 14 amino acids long. The chain's CDR3 is CASSLEGQGNGYTF. The DNA for the CDR3 is TGCGCCAGCAGCTTGGAGGGACAGGGGAACGGCTACACCTTC.

The chain links TRBV7-8 to TRBJ2-1; 7 bases line up with TRBD2. CDR1 is SGHVS, CDR2 FQNEAQ, per germline. V dropped 5 bases and J dropped 4; count of bases not matched to a gene: 14. The CDR3 is 17 residues long. CDR3 amino acids: CASSPRGLLADYNEQFF. The CDR3 region has the DNA TGTGCCAGCAGCCCGAGAGGTTTGCTAGCGGATTACAATGAGCAGTTCTTC. Complete variable domain (other parts from reference TRBV7-8 and TRBJ2-1): GAGVSQSPRYKVAKRGQDVALRCDPISGHVSLFWYQQALGQGPEFLTYFQNEAQLDKSGLPSDRFFAERPEGSVSTLKIQRTQQEDSAVYLCASSPRGLLADYNEQFFGPGTRLTVL.

V is TRBV2 and J is TRBJ2-7; 12 nucleotides match TRBD2. The germline CDR1 and CDR2 sequences are SNHLY and FYNNEI. There are 16 residues in the CDR3. Trimming at V came to 6 bases and at J to 4 bases, leaving 10 bases not matched to a gene. In nucleotides, the CDR3 is TGTGCCAGCAGGCTTTTGACTAGCGGGAGTGGGTACGAGCAGTACTTC. Translated: CASRLLTSGSGYEQYF.

The V gene is TRBV21-1, the J gene TRBJ1-3. TRBV21-1 is listed as a pseudogene. The CDR3 is 14 amino acids. DNA for the CDR3: TGTGCCAGCATCGAGGGGGGGTACGGAAACACCATATATTTT. It yields the protein CASIEGGYGNTIYF.

The genes are TRBV29-1 and TRBJ1-1, with D unclear. CDR1 and CDR2 from the germline V gene are SQVTM and ANQGSEA. The CDR3 runs 12 residues. V was pared by 4 bases and J by 0 bases, with 6 bases between. The CDR3 sequence is CSVARVNTEAFF. CDR3 in DNA: TGCAGCGTTGCCCGGGTGAACACTGAAGCTTTCTTT. Based on the CDR3 plus reference TRBV29-1 and TRBJ1-1, the full variable domain is SAVISQKPSRDICQRGTSLTIQCQVDSQVTMMFWYRQQPGQSLTLIATANQGSEATYESGFVIDKFPISRPNLTFSTLTVSNMSPEDSSIYLCSVARVNTEAFFGQGTRLTVV.

This chain uses TRBV7-3 with TRBJ2-1; TRBD2 aligns across 7 bases. This CDR3 comprises 15 residues. With 1 base clipped from V and 10 bases from J, the junction kept 10 bases outside the gene matches. Germline assignment: CDR1 SGHTA and CDR2 FQGTGA. This CDR3 reads CASSLSGRADMEQFF. CDR3 DNA: TGTGCCAGCAGCTTAAGTGGGAGGGCAGACATGGAGCAGTTCTTC.

This clone was observed once. The chain combines TRBV4-1 with TRBJ2-3; TRBD2 matches 11 bases. V was pared by 0 bases and J by 4 bases, with 18 bases of the junction left unmatched. CDR1 is MGHRA, CDR2 YSYEKL, per germline. This CDR3 region has 21 residues. In nucleotides, the CDR3 is TGCGCCAGCAGCCAAGATAGGAGCCTAGCGGGGGGTCGTGATAAGCCAGATACGCAGTATTTT. This codes for CASSQDRSLAGGRDKPDTQYF.

This rearrangement joins TRBV5-6 to TRBJ1-2, with TRBD1 identical over 8 bases. Germline loops: CDR1 SGHDT, CDR2 YYEEEE. This CDR3 is built from 13 residues. Trimming at V came to 4 bases and at J to 3 bases, leaving 2 bases not matched to a gene. The CDR3 loop reads CASSVDRDYGYTF. The CDR3 region has the DNA TGTGCCAGCAGCGTGGACAGGGACTATGGCTACACCTTC.

V gene TRBV24-1 combines with J gene TRBJ2-3; TRBD2 agrees at 7 bases. From germline, CDR1 is KGHDR and CDR2 SFDVKD. Trimming took 9 bases from V and 4 from J; bases not matched to a gene: 9. The CDR3 has 14 amino acids. The CDR3 loop reads CATGGGGEADTQYF. CDR3 nucleotides: TGTGCCACCGGGGGGGGAGGCGAGGCAGATACGCAGTATTTT.

The genes are TRBV5-1 and TRBJ1-2; TRBD1 aligns across 7 bases. V shed 5 bases, J shed 6 bases, and the junction held 10 bases outside the gene matches. CDR1 is SGHRS and CDR2 is YFSETQ in the germline V gene. The length of the CDR3 is 14 residues. The CDR3 region is CASSSRQGNDGYTF. The CDR3 DNA is TGCGCCAGCAGTTCTCGACAGGGAAACGATGGCTACACCTTC.

J is TRBJ1-1 and V is TRBV24-1; 9 nucleotides agree with TRBD1. CDR3 length: 15 amino acids. With 6 bases clipped from V and 5 bases from J, the junction kept 9 bases outside the gene matches. Germline V gene data show CDR1 as KGHDR and CDR2 as SFDVKD. CDR3 in amino acids: CATSKGDREDTEAFF. In DNA, the CDR3 is TGTGCCACCAGTAAAGGGGACAGGGAGGATACTGAAGCTTTCTTT.

This chain joins TRBV6-6 and TRBJ1-5; possible D gene TRBD1, 5 bases. Germline loops: CDR1 MNHNY, CDR2 SVGAGI (reference sequence). This CDR3 region has 16 residues. V was cut by 2 bases and J by 0 bases, with 11 bases left in between. The CDR3: CASSYANTGSNQPQHF. The DNA for the CDR3 is TGTGCCAGCAGTTACGCGAATACAGGTAGCAATCAGCCCCAGCATTTT.

The CDR3 loop is CASSLVVTGGRTEAFF. The CDR3 coding sequence is TGTGCCAGCAGCTTAGTGGTGACAGGGGGCCGAACTGAAGCTTTCTTT. The chain combines TRBV7-2 with TRBJ1-1, with 10 positions matching TRBD1. J was trimmed by 5 bases and V by 1 base; bases with no gene match: 7. Per the germline V gene, CDR1 is SGHTA and CDR2 is FQGNSA. There are 16 residues in the CDR3.

J is TRBJ2-3 and V is TRBV6-5; D gene ambiguous. Trimming took 5 bases from V and 1 from J, leaving 7 bases between them. The germline V gene encodes CDR1 MNHEY and CDR2 SVGAGI. This CDR3 has 13 residues. This CDR3 is CASSLERTDTQYF. DNA for the CDR3: TGTGCCAGCAGTCTAGAACGCACAGATACGCAGTATTTT.